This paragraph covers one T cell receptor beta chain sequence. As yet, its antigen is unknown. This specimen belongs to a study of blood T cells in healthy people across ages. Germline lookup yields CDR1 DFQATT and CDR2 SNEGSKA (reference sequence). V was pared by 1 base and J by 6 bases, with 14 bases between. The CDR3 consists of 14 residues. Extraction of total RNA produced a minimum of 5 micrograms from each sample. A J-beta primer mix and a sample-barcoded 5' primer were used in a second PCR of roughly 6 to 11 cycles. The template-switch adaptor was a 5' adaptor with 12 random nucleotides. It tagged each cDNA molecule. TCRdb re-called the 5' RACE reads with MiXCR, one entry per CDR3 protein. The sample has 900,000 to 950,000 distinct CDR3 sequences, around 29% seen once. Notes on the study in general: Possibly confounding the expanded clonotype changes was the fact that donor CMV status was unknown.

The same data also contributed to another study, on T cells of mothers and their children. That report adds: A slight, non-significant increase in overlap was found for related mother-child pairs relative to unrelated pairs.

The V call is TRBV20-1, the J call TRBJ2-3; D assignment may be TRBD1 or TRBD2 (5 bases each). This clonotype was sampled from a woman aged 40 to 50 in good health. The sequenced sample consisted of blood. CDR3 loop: CSARGGSGADTQYF. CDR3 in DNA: TGCAGTGCTAGAGGGGGGAGCGGAGCGGATACGCAGTATTTT.